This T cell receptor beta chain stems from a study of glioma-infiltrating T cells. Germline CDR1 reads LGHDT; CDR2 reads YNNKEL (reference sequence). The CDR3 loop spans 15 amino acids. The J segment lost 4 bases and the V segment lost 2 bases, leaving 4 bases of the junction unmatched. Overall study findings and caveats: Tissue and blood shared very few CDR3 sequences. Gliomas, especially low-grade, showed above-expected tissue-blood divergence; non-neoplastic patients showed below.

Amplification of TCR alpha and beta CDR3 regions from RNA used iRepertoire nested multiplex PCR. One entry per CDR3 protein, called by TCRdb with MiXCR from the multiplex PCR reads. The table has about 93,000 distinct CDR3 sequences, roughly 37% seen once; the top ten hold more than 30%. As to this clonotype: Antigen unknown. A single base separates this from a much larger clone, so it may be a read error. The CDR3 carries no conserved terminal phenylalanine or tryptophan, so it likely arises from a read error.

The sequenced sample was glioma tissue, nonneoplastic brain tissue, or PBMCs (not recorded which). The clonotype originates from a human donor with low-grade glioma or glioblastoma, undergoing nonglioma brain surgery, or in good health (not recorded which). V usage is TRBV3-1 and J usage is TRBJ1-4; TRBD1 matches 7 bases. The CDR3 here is CASSQQTGLNEKLFS. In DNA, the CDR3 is TGTGCCAGCAGCCAACAGACAGGGCTTAATGAAAAACTGTTTTCT.